The following is a T cell receptor (beta chain) sequence with its context. The antigen is unknown. These data belong to a study of T cell clonotyping in hematopoietic cell transplantation. Study-wide context: Pretransplant recipient samples were taken after cytoreduction.

The sample's time point: recipient sample about 28 days before transplant, after cytoreduction. V was shortened by 0 bases and J by 0 bases, with 3 bases between the two germline ends. Germline V gene sequence: CDR1 LGHNA, CDR2 YSLEER. This CDR3 region has 13 residues. Whole-study findings and limits: Pathologically expanded recipient clonotypes increased progressively from day 30 to day 180 as diversity fell.

Assay used: immunoSEQ multiplex PCR; TCRdb lists only in-frame clones, some missing. The sample has under 20,000 clones; 86% are singletons. The rearrangement joins TRBV4-3 to TRBJ2-7; D call uncertain. This specimen consisted of peripheral blood mononuclear cells, obtained before stem cell transplant. This clonotype originated in a man aged 50 to 59 with acute myeloid leukemia. Some clones in this sample may be carry-over from other donors' samples. The CDR3 DNA reads TGCGCCAGCAGCCAAGACTTCTCCTACGAGCAGTACTTC. Amino acids: CASSQDFSYEQYF.